This record looks at one TCR beta chain sequence and its context. Its matching antigen is unknown. This sample stems from a study of somatic mutations in cytotoxic T cells in rheumatoid arthritis. Findings of the study overall: Between rheumatoid arthritis patients and age-matched healthy controls, CD8+ T-cell clonality showed no significant difference.

The CDR3 is made up of 14 amino acids. Trimming left V 8 bases short and J 7 bases short, with 17 bases between. CDR1 SEHNR and CDR2 FQNEAQ come from the germline V gene (reference sequence). This table comes from immunoSEQ multiplex PCR, and its TCRdb copy is limited to in-frame clones, with some not included. The repertoire holds under 25,000 clones, with 75% to 90% as singletons. The sequencing input was CD8+ T cells sorted from blood. The origin of this receptor is a woman aged 40 to 50 with rheumatoid arthritis. J is TRBJ2-2 and V is TRBV7-9; D is uncertain. The DNA for the CDR3 is TGTGCCAGCCCCATTGGTGCCGTCGGCGGGGAGCTGTTTTTT. Encoded protein: CASPIGAVGGELFF.